Below are 9 T cell receptor beta chains sequenced from a single sample in a study of control samples from healthy donors and cancer patients. Using immunoSEQ multiplex PCR, the repertoire was profiled, and TCRdb retains in-frame clones only, with some absent. The sample lists about 44,000 clones; 87% were seen once. The specimen was PBMCs. The receptor set was obtained from a woman aged 55-69 years with lung cancer.

The V gene is TRBV6-4, the J gene TRBJ2-3; 11 bases fit TRBD2. Germline lookup yields CDR1 MRHNA and CDR2 SNTAGT. The CDR3 extends over 15 amino acids. V shed 5 bases and J 0 bases; nucleotides not matched to a gene: 1. The CDR3 DNA is TGTGCCAGCAGTACTAGCGGGAGTAGCACAGATACGCAGTATTTT. This sequence encodes CASSTSGSSTDTQYF.

V and J are TRBV19 and TRBJ2-6; TRBD1 matches at 7 bases. The CDR3 is 15 amino acids. The germline V gene encodes CDR1 LNHDA and CDR2 SQIVND (reference sequence). With V trimmed by 5 bases and J by 6 bases, 7 bases remained unmatched. CDR3 in amino acids: CASSLQQGTANVLTF. The CDR3 nucleotides read TGTGCCAGTAGTCTCCAACAGGGGACGGCCAACGTCCTGACTTTC. Full variable domain (remainder filled in from reference TRBV19 and TRBJ2-6): DGGITQSPKYLFRKEGQNVTLSCEQNLNHDAMYWYRQDPGQGLRLIYYSQIVNDFQKGDIAEGYSVSREKKESFPLTVTSAQKNPTAFYLCASSLQQGTANVLTFGAGSRLTVL.

The rearrangement joins TRBV2 to TRBJ2-1; D ambiguous. CDR3 length: 14 amino acids. The V gene lost 6 bases and the J gene lost 6 bases, with 15 bases spanning the gap. Per the germline V gene, CDR1 is SNHLY and CDR2 is FYNNEI. The CDR3: CASSPEDPANEQFF. In nucleotides, the CDR3 is TGTGCCAGCAGCCCCGAAGACCCGGCCAATGAGCAGTTCTTC.

The chain couples TRBV7-9 to TRBJ2-3; 9 bases are a match to TRBD1. The CDR3 runs 16 residues. Looked up from germline, CDR1 is SEHNR and CDR2 is FQNEAQ (reference sequence). The junction had 6 bases not matched to a gene; V was cut back by 1 base and J by 4 bases. The CDR3 DNA is TGTGCCAGCAGCTTAGGACAGGGGGTGTTTGCAGATACGCAGTATTTT. As protein: CASSLGQGVFADTQYF.

The chain is built from TRBV2 and TRBJ2-1; 10 bases match TRBD2. In germline, CDR1 is SNHLY, CDR2 FYNNEI. The V segment lost 7 bases and the J segment 2 bases; nucleotides outside the gene matches: 8. The CDR3 totals 16 residues. The CDR3 sequence is CASTLSTSGTYNEQFF. The CDR3 DNA follows: TGTGCCAGCACCTTGAGTACTAGCGGGACCTACAATGAGCAGTTCTTC.

The chain is built from TRBV12-5 and TRBJ2-1; perhaps TRBD2 as D (5 bases). Per the germline V gene, CDR1 is LGHNT and CDR2 is FRNRAP. There are 12 residues in the CDR3. Trimming stripped 2 bases from V and 10 bases from J, with 9 bases between. CDR3 nucleotides: TGTGCTAGTGGTTTGCTTAGAGGGGAGCAGTTCTTC. This codes for CASGLLRGEQFF.

This chain joins TRBV7-9 and TRBJ1-1; 11 nucleotides match TRBD1. V trimming: 5 bases; J trimming: 4 bases; junction bases outside the gene matches: 6. The length of the CDR3 is 15 residues. Germline CDR1 is SEHNR and CDR2 is FQNEAQ (reference sequence). The CDR3 loop reads CASSRTGGMSTEAFF. As DNA, the CDR3 is TGTGCCAGCAGCAGGACAGGGGGCATGAGCACTGAAGCTTTCTTT.

The chain is built from TRBV29-1 and TRBJ2-7; weak D call: TRBD2 (5 bases). Trimming took off 7 bases at V and 1 base at J, with 17 bases between the two ends. From germline, CDR1 is SQVTM and CDR2 ANQGSEA. This CDR3 contains 14 residues. CDR3 in DNA: TGCAGCGCTCGCCTAAGCGGTCCTTCCTACGAGCAGTACTTC. This encodes CSARLSGPSYEQYF.

This chain uses TRBV28 with TRBJ1-4; D gene ambiguous. The germline V and J ends were trimmed by 11 bases and 8 bases, with 12 bases remaining between them. CDR3 length: 11 residues. CDR1 is MDHEN, CDR2 SYDVKM, per germline. As DNA, the CDR3 is TGTGCCTACGCAGCGGGGGAAAAACTGTTTTTT. Encoded protein: CAYAAGEKLFF.